The T cell receptor (beta chain) described here comes from a study of T cell clones after liver transplantation. Looking at the study overall: TCRbeta sequencing after a pre-transplant mixed lymphocyte reaction identified graft-donor-reactive clones, later tracked in post-transplant blood. Three of eight recipients were HCV-positive; others had non-autoimmune, non-viral indications. Study results and limitations: Graft donor-reactive T cells may have migrated into the graft rather than being deleted.

V gave up 5 bases and J gave up 7 bases; unmatched junction bases: 10. The germline V gene encodes CDR1 SGHNT and CDR2 YENEEA. This CDR3 contains 16 residues. Profiling relied on immunoSEQ multiplex PCR, and the TCRdb table lists in-frame clones only, not all of them. The sample carries 50,000 to 70,000 clones, about 70% recorded once. Unstimulated PBMCs were sorted into CD3+CD4+ and CD3+CD8+ populations. Note on this clone: Its antigen is unknown.

This clonotype was obtained from a human patient who received a liver transplant. Some T cells could come from the graft donor. The specimen was CD4+ T cells from blood, collected at the roughly 16-month timepoint. The chain recombines TRBV11-3 with TRBJ2-1, with 11 bases fitting TRBD1. CDR3 loop: CASSPSPGQGVNEQFF. The CDR3 DNA sequence: TGTGCCAGCAGCCCCAGTCCGGGACAGGGGGTGAATGAGCAGTTCTTC.